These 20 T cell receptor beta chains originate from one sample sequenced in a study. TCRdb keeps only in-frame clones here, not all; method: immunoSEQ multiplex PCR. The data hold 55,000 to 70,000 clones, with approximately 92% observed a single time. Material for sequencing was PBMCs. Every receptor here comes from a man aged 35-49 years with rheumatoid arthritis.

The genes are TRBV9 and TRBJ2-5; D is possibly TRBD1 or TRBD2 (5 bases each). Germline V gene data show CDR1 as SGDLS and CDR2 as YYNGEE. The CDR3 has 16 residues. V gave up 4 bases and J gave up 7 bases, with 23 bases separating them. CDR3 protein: CASSPFRDPPRGTQYF. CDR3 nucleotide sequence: TGTGCCAGCAGCCCATTTCGGGACCCCCCTCGTGGGACCCAGTACTTC.

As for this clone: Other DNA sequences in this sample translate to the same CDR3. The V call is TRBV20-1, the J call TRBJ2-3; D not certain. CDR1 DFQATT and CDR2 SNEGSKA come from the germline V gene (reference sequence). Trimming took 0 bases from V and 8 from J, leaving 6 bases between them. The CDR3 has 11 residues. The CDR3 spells CSARDGGTQYF. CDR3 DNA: TGCAGTGCTAGAGATGGTGGTACGCAGTATTTT.

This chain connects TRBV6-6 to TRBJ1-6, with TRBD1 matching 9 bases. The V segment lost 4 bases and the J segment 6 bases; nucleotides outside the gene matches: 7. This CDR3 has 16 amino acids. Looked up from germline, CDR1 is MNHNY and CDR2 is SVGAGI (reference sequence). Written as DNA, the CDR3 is TGTGCCAGCAGTTCACAGGGGGCGCAAAGTAATTCACCCCTCCACTTT. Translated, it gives CASSSQGAQSNSPLHF.

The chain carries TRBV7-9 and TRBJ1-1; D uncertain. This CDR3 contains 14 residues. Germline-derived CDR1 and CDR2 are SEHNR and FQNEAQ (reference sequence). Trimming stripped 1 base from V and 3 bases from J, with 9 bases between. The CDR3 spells CASSLVGWDTEAFF. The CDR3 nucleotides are TGTGCCAGCAGCTTAGTAGGCTGGGACACTGAAGCTTTCTTT.

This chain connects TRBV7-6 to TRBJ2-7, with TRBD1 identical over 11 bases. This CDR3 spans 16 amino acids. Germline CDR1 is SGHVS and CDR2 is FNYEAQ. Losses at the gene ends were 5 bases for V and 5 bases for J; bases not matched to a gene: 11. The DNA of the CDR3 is TGTGCCAGCAGCCGCACAACCGGGACAGGGGGGAACGAGCAGTACTTC. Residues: CASSRTTGTGGNEQYF.

In DNA, the CDR3 is TGTGCCACCAGCAGAGTAATGCAGGTGGGACAGATGAACACTGAAGCTTTCTTT. Protein product: CATSRVMQVGQMNTEAFF. The V gene is TRBV15, the J gene TRBJ1-1, with 7 bases matching TRBD1. The CDR3 spans 18 residues. Trimming removed 1 base from V and 0 bases from J; junction bases left unmatched: 11. Germline values: CDR1 LNHNV, CDR2 YYDKDF (reference sequence).

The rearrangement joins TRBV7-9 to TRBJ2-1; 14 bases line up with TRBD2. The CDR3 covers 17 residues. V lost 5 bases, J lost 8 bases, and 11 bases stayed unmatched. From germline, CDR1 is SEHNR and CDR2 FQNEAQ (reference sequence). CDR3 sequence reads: CASSVGTSGSLVDEQFF. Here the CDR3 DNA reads TGTGCCAGCAGCGTCGGGACTAGCGGGAGTCTCGTGGATGAGCAGTTCTTC. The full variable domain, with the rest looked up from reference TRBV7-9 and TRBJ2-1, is DTGVSQNPRHKITKRGQNVTFRCDPISEHNRLYWYRQTLGQGPEFLTYFQNEAQLEKSRLLSDRFSAERPKGSFSTLEIQRTEQGDSAMYLCASSVGTSGSLVDEQFFGPGTRLTVL.

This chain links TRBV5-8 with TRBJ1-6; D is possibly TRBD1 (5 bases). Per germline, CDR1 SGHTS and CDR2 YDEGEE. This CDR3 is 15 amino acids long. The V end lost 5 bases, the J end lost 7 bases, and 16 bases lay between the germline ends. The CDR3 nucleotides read TGTGCCAGCAGTAGGACGGGGCCGGGGAATTCACCCCTCCACTTT. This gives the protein CASSRTGPGNSPLHF.

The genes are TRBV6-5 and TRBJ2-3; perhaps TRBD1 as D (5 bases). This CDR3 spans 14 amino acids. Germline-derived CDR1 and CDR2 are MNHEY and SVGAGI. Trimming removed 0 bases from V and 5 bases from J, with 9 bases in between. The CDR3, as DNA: TGTGCCAGCAGTTACTCAGGGGCTAAAGATACGCAGTATTTT. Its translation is CASSYSGAKDTQYF.

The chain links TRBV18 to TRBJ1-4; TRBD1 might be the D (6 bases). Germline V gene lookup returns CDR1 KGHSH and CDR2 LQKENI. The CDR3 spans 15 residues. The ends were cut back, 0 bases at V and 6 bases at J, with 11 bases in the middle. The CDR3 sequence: CASSPPRGRDEKLFF. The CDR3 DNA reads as TGTGCCAGCTCACCACCGCGGGGGCGCGATGAAAAACTGTTTTTT. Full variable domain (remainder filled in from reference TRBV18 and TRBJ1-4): NAGVMQNPRHLVRRRGQEARLRCSPMKGHSHVYWYRQLPEEGLKFMVYLQKENIIDESGMPKERFSAEFPKEGPSILRIQQVVRGDSAAYFCASSPPRGRDEKLFFGSGTQLSVL.

CDR3 DNA sequence: TGTGCCATCAGTGACAGGGGGCAAATGGGTACGCAGTATTTT. Amino acids: CAISDRGQMGTQYF. The chain recombines TRBV10-3 with TRBJ2-3, with 8 bases lining up with TRBD1. With V trimmed by 3 bases and J by 8 bases, 7 bases remained unmatched. The germline V gene encodes CDR1 ENHRY and CDR2 SYGVKD. CDR3 length: 14 amino acids.

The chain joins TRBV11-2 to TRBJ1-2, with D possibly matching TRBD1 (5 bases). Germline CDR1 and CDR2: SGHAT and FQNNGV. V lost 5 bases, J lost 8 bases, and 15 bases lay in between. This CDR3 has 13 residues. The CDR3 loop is CASSPQGRDGYTF. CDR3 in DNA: TGTGCCAGCAGCCCCCAAGGCAGGGACGGCTACACCTTC.

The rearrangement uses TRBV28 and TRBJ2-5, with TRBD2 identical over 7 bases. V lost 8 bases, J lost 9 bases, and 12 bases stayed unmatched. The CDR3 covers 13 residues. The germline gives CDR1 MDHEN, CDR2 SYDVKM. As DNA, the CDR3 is TGTGCCAGCCGTAGCGGGTTCTCCTTGGCCCAGTACTTC. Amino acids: CASRSGFSLAQYF.

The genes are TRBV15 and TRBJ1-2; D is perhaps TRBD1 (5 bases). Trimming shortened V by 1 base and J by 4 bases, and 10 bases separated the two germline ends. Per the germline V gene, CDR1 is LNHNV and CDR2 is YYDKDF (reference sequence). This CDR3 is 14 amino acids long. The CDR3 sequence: CATSRGVGGYGYTF. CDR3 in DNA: TGTGCCACCAGCAGAGGGGTGGGGGGCTATGGCTACACCTTC.

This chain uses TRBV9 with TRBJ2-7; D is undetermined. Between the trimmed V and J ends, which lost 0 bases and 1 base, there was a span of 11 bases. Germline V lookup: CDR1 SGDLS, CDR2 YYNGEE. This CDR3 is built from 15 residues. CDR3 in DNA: TGTGCCAGCAGCGTAGGTACCGTAGAATCCTACGAGCAGTACTTC. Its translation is CASSVGTVESYEQYF.

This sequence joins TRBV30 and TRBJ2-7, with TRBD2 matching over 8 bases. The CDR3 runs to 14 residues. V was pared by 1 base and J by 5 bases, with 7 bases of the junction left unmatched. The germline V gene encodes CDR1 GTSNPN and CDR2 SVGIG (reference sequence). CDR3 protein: CAWSAGGPLDEQYF. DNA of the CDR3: TGTGCCTGGAGTGCGGGAGGGCCTCTAGACGAGCAGTACTTC.

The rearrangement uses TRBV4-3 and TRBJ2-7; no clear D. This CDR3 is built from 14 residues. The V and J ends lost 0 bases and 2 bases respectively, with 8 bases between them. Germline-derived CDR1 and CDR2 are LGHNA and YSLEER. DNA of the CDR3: TGCGCCAGCAGCCAAGATCGCGGAGCCTACGAGCAGTACTTC. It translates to CASSQDRGAYEQYF.

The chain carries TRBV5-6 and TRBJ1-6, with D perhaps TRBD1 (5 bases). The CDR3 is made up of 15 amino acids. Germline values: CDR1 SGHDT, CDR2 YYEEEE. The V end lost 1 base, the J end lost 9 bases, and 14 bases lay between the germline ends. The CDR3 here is CASSLWLGVFSPLHF. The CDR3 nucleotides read TGTGCCAGCAGCTTGTGGTTGGGGGTATTTTCACCCCTCCACTTT. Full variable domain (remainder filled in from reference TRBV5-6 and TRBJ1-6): DAGVTQSPTHLIKTRGQQVTLRCSPKSGHDTVSWYQQALGQGPQFIFQYYEEEERQRGNFPDRFSGHQFPNYSSELNVNALLLGDSALYLCASSLWLGVFSPLHFGNGTRLTVT.

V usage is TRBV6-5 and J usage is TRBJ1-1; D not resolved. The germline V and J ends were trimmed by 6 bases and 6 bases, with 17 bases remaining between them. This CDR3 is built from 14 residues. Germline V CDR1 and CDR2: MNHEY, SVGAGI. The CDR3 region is CASRVDRGGPEAFF. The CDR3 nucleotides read TGTGCCAGCAGGGTGGACCGAGGCGGACCTGAAGCTTTCTTT.

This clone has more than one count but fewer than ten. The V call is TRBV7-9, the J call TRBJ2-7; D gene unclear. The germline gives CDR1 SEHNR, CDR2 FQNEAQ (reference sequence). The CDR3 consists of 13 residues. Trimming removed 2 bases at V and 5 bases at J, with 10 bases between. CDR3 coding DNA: TGTGCCAGCAGCTTAAACAGTATCCACGAGCAGTACTTC. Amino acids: CASSLNSIHEQYF.